This TCR beta chain comes out of a study of blood T cell repertoires in COVID-19. Looking at the study overall: The United States, Italy and Spain supplied acute and convalescent COVID-19 samples. Sample material is recorded as cDNA or gDNA derived from T cells, B-cell-depleted T cells, or PBMCs.

Per germline, CDR1 GTSNPN and CDR2 SVGIG (reference sequence). Trimming removed 5 bases at V and 1 base at J, with 14 bases between. The CDR3 sequence is 14 residues long. Original methodology: Reference gene primer amplification gave nucleated cell count estimates. Produced via immunoSEQ multiplex PCR; TCRdb's table is partial and in-frame only. Clone size and V and J calls were adopted from that table, with D and trimming inferred from the DNA. The data contain 75,000 or so clones, roughly 89% of them singletons. The sequence derives from a woman aged 80 or older with active or convalescent COVID-19. The material sequenced was peripheral blood. The V call is TRBV30, the J call TRBJ2-5; D may be TRBD2 (6 bases). CDR3 sequence: CAWGDLRGQETQYF. The DNA for the CDR3 is TGTGCCTGGGGAGACTTGCGGGGCCAAGAGACCCAGTACTTC.